This passage covers 18 T cell receptor beta chains from one sample sequenced in a study of OX40 agonist ivuxolimab in advanced cancers. Using immunoSEQ multiplex PCR, the repertoire was profiled, and TCRdb retains in-frame clones only, with some absent. The sample consists of roughly 19,000 clones, around 90% of them appearing once. The specimen comprised CD4+ or CD8+ T cells sorted from blood, sampled in a trial of the OX40 agonist ivuxolimab. These receptor sequences come from an adult with an advanced solid tumor such as melanoma, head and neck, liver or kidney cancer.

The chain couples TRBV21-1 to TRBJ2-7; TRBD1 was called by the table and not checked on the DNA. TRBV21-1 is a documented pseudogene. The CDR3 has 13 amino acids. The CDR3 reads CASNRGQGHEQYF. The CDR3 bases are TGTGCCAGCAATCGGGGACAGGGCCACGAGCAGTACTTC.

V is TRBV15 and J is TRBJ1-6, with TRBD1 identical over 7 bases. Germline CDR1 is LNHNV and CDR2 is YYDKDF (reference sequence). CDR3 size: 15 residues. The V and J ends lost 1 base and 10 bases, in that order; junction bases with no gene match: 7. The CDR3 protein is CATSRAKQGWSPLHF. CDR3 coding DNA: TGTGCCACCAGCAGAGCCAAACAGGGGTGGTCACCCCTCCACTTT.

This clone was counted a single time. The rearrangement links TRBV9 to TRBJ2-3, with 7 positions matching TRBD2. The CDR3 extends over 18 amino acids. The V segment lost 4 bases and the J segment 2 bases; nucleotides outside the gene matches: 16. Germline V gene data show CDR1 as SGDLS and CDR2 as YYNGEE. CDR3 region: CASSPYGGSGLLTDTQYF. CDR3 bases: TGTGCCAGCAGCCCTTATGGTGGTAGCGGGTTACTCACAGATACGCAGTATTTT.

The V and J genes are TRBV19 and TRBJ1-1; D gene uncertain. Per the germline V gene, CDR1 is LNHDA and CDR2 is SQIVND (reference sequence). The CDR3 covers 16 residues. V lost 2 bases and J lost 0, with 13 bases in between. CDR3 coding DNA: TGTGCCAGTAGTATATTACAGCGACATCTGAACACTGAAGCTTTCTTT. Amino acids: CASSILQRHLNTEAFF.

This clone occurred a few times. The J gene is TRBJ1-1, the V gene TRBV5-8, with D hard to call. In germline, CDR1 is SGHTS, CDR2 YDEGEE. Trimming took off 4 bases at V and 10 bases at J, with 11 bases between the two ends. The CDR3 runs 11 residues. CDR3 sequence reads: CASSVSRGAFF. The CDR3 DNA reads TGTGCCAGCAGCGTCTCCCGGGGAGCTTTCTTT.

This clone has only one observation. The DNA of the CDR3 is TGTGCCAGCACCCCCGGACAGGGTGGCGAAAAACTGTTTTTT. Residues: CASTPGQGGEKLFF. The V call is TRBV27, the J call TRBJ1-4; TRBD1 matches 8 bases. This CDR3 spans 14 amino acids. From germline, CDR1 is MNHEY and CDR2 SMNVEV (reference sequence). J lost 8 bases, V lost 7 bases, and 9 bases had no gene match.

The chain carries TRBV9 and TRBJ2-1; D is ambiguous. CDR1 and CDR2 from the germline V gene are SGDLS and YYNGEE. There are 14 residues in the CDR3. V was pared by 0 bases and J by 7 bases, with 11 bases between. The CDR3 DNA reads TGTGCCAGCAGCGTAGTGGCTAGTCTAAATGAGCAGTTCTTC. This sequence encodes CASSVVASLNEQFF.

This rearrangement joins TRBV11-2 to TRBJ2-1, with TRBD2 identical over 7 bases. This CDR3 contains 14 residues. Losses at the gene ends were 5 bases for V and 8 bases for J; bases not matched to a gene: 9. Germline V gene sequence: CDR1 SGHAT, CDR2 FQNNGV. The CDR3 region is CASSPAYLADEQFF. CDR3 DNA sequence: TGTGCCAGCAGCCCCGCCTACCTAGCGGATGAGCAGTTCTTC.

The CDR3 is CASTPPRTGMREQYF. The CDR3 nucleotides are TGTGCCAGCACTCCCCCGAGGACAGGGATGCGGGAGCAGTACTTC. The rearrangement uses TRBV2 and TRBJ2-7; 8 bases are a match to TRBD1. J was trimmed by 7 bases and V by 7 bases; bases with no gene match: 15. Looked up from germline, CDR1 is SNHLY and CDR2 is FYNNEI. This CDR3 comprises 15 residues.

The V gene is TRBV7-9, the J gene TRBJ1-3; D remains ambiguous. Germline loops: CDR1 SEHNR, CDR2 FQNEAQ (reference sequence). This CDR3 is built from 11 residues. V dropped 1 base and J dropped 8 bases, with 3 bases sitting between them. In DNA form, the CDR3 reads TGTGCCAGCAGCTTAGGGGACACCATATATTTT. It codes for CASSLGDTIYF.

This chain connects TRBV6-5 to TRBJ1-3; D is unclear. V was cut by 10 bases and J by 1 base, with 5 bases left in between. The CDR3 has 11 residues. Per germline, CDR1 MNHEY and CDR2 SVGAGI. CDR3 loop: CATSSGNTIYF. As DNA, the CDR3 is TGTGCCACCTCTTCTGGAAACACCATATATTTT.

J is TRBJ1-5 and V is TRBV4-1; D possibly corresponds to TRBD1 (5 bases). CDR1 and CDR2 (germline): MGHRA, YSYEKL. Trimming removed 0 bases from V and 1 base from J, with 10 bases in between. This CDR3 comprises 16 residues. Written as DNA, the CDR3 is TGCGCCAGCAGCCAAGACCCGGGACCAAGCAATCAGCCCCAGCATTTT. Protein: CASSQDPGPSNQPQHF.

The chain is built from TRBV13 and TRBJ2-7, with 10 bases lining up with TRBD2. Germline V lookup: CDR1 PRHDT, CDR2 FYEKMQ (reference sequence). The J segment lost 3 bases and the V segment lost 4 bases, leaving 6 bases of the junction unmatched. This CDR3 has 15 residues. The CDR3 protein is CASSSFLAGDYEQYF. Written as DNA, the CDR3 is TGTGCCAGCAGCTCGTTTCTAGCGGGAGACTACGAGCAGTACTTC.

The J gene is TRBJ1-1, the V gene TRBV16; D unresolved. Germline assignment: CDR1 KGHSY and CDR2 FQNENV. There are 13 residues in the CDR3. Trimming shortened V by 4 bases and J by 4 bases, and 10 bases separated the two germline ends. CDR3 DNA sequence: TGTGCCAGCAGCCGGGATAAGGGCACTGAAGCTTTCTTT. Translating gives CASSRDKGTEAFF.

The CDR3 sequence: CASSLWDYGTQYF. CDR3 coding DNA: TGTGCCAGCAGCTTGTGGGATTACGGGACCCAGTACTTC. This chain connects TRBV5-6 to TRBJ2-5; D not resolved. Germline CDR1 is SGHDT and CDR2 is YYEEEE. V was clipped by 1 base and J by 7 bases, with 11 bases between them. This CDR3 is 13 amino acids long.

The chain carries TRBV18 and TRBJ2-2, with D possibly being TRBD1 (6 bases). Germline CDR1 is KGHSH and CDR2 is LQKENI. The CDR3 covers 17 residues. The V end lost 1 base, the J end lost 4 bases, and 16 bases lay between the germline ends. The DNA of the CDR3 is TGTGCCAGCTCACCACACACAGGGAGCGTCGCCACCGGGGAGCTGTTTTTT. It yields the protein CASSPHTGSVATGELFF. The whole variable domain, filled in from reference TRBV18 and TRBJ2-2, reads NAGVMQNPRHLVRRRGQEARLRCSPMKGHSHVYWYRQLPEEGLKFMVYLQKENIIDESGMPKERFSAEFPKEGPSILRIQQVVRGDSAAYFCASSPHTGSVATGELFFGEGSRLTVL.

The V and J genes are TRBV9 and TRBJ2-3; weak D call: TRBD2 (6 bases). Germline assignment: CDR1 SGDLS and CDR2 YYNGEE. V was cut by 3 bases and J by 4 bases, with 24 bases left in between. The CDR3 is made up of 18 amino acids. The CDR3 sequence: CASSASGFGAGRADTQYF. The CDR3 nucleotides are TGTGCCAGCAGCGCTTCGGGCTTCGGGGCGGGGCGCGCAGATACGCAGTATTTT.

The chain couples TRBV7-9 to TRBJ2-3, with 11 bases matching TRBD1. The germline V gene encodes CDR1 SEHNR and CDR2 FQNEAQ (reference sequence). Trimming cost V 5 bases and J 2 bases; bases outside gene matches: 6. The CDR3 extends over 16 amino acids. The CDR3 nucleotides are TGTGCCAGCAGCCTGGGACAGGGGGGGATCACAGATACGCAGTATTTT. Encoded protein: CASSLGQGGITDTQYF. The variable domain in full, with the rest retrieved from reference TRBV7-9 and TRBJ2-3, is DTGVSQNPRHKITKRGQNVTFRCDPISEHNRLYWYRQTLGQGPEFLTYFQNEAQLEKSRLLSDRFSAERPKGSFSTLEIQRTEQGDSAMYLCASSLGQGGITDTQYFGPGTRLTVL.